The 22 T cell receptor beta chains below all came from one sample that was sequenced in a study of beta chain features in type 1 diabetes. All of the isolated RNA was reverse transcribed, so expressed TCRB transcripts were sequenced. Using immunoSEQ multiplex PCR, the repertoire was profiled, and TCRdb retains in-frame clones only, with some absent. The table has roughly 250,000 clones, 68% seen once; the top ten hold around 0.05%. The sequencing sample was made of naive CD4+ T cells from blood. The receptors derive from a man aged 30-40 years in good health.

V and J are TRBV27 and TRBJ2-2; D is unclear. Trimming took off 6 bases at V and 1 base at J, with 18 bases between the two ends. This CDR3 comprises 17 residues. Germline V CDR1 and CDR2: MNHEY, SMNVEV (reference sequence). The CDR3: CASRRSPEHLNTGELFF. CDR3 coding DNA: TGTGCCAGCAGGCGCTCCCCGGAGCACTTGAACACCGGGGAGCTGTTTTTT.

This clone was counted once. The chain carries TRBV7-9 and TRBJ2-7; D call uncertain. The CDR3 has 16 amino acids. CDR1 is SEHNR, CDR2 FQNEAQ, per germline (reference sequence). Trimming shortened V by 3 bases and J by 2 bases, and 17 bases separated the two germline ends. The CDR3 DNA reads TGTGCCAGCAGCTTTTCTCTCGACACGTTAACCTACGAGCAGTACTTC. It translates to CASSFSLDTLTYEQYF.

The genes are TRBV9 and TRBJ1-3; maybe TRBD1 (6 bases). The CDR3 has 16 amino acids. CDR1 and CDR2 from the germline V gene are SGDLS and YYNGEE. Trimming stripped 4 bases from V and 0 bases from J, with 14 bases between. CDR3 in amino acids: CASSSQGQTSGNTIYF. As DNA, the CDR3 is TGTGCCAGCAGCTCCCAAGGACAGACCTCTGGAAACACCATATATTTT.

The chain joins TRBV4-1 to TRBJ2-7; D ambiguous. The CDR3 is 14 amino acids. From germline, CDR1 is MGHRA and CDR2 YSYEKL. V dropped 0 bases and J dropped 5 bases, with 11 bases sitting between them. The CDR3 bases are TGCGCCAGCAGCCAAGATCCTCGCCGGGACGAGCAGTACTTC. Protein: CASSQDPRRDEQYF.

This clone was counted a few times. The V and J genes are TRBV12-5 and TRBJ1-2; D is unresolved. The germline V gene has CDR1 LGHNT and CDR2 FRNRAP. V was cut by 6 bases and J by 0 bases, with 8 bases left in between. The CDR3 runs 13 residues. CDR3 loop: CASGDTTNYGYTF. The CDR3 DNA sequence: TGTGCTAGTGGAGACACCACTAACTATGGCTACACCTTC. Full variable domain (missing parts from reference TRBV12-5 and TRBJ1-2): DARVTQTPRHKVTEMGQEVTMRCQPILGHNTVFWYRQTMMQGLELLAYFRNRAPLDDSGMPKDRFSAEMPDATLATLKIQPSEPRDSAVYFCASGDTTNYGYTFGSGTRLTVV.

The count of this clone is one. V is TRBV30 and J is TRBJ1-6; 9 bases match TRBD1. CDR3 length: 13 amino acids. After removal of 3 bases from V and 9 bases from J, the junction contained 3 bases not matched to a gene. Germline V CDR1 and CDR2: GTSNPN, SVGIG (reference sequence). CDR3 in amino acids: CAWSGQGLSPLHF. In DNA form, the CDR3 reads TGTGCCTGGAGCGGACAGGGGCTTTCACCCCTCCACTTT. The variable domain in full, completed from reference TRBV30 and TRBJ1-6, reads SQTIHQWPATLVQPVGSPLSLECTVEGTSNPNLYWYRQAAGRGLQLLFYSVGIGQISSEVPQNLSASRPQDRQFILSSKKLLLSDSGFYLCAWSGQGLSPLHFGNGTRLTVT.

The chain has TRBV7-2 and TRBJ2-1; D is undetermined. The CDR3 spans 13 residues. The V gene lost 1 base and the J gene lost 4 bases, with 5 bases spanning the gap. Germline CDR1 SGHTA, CDR2 FQGNSA. The chain's CDR3 is CASSLENYNEQFF. The DNA of the CDR3 is TGTGCCAGCAGCTTAGAGAATTACAATGAGCAGTTCTTC.

J is TRBJ2-1 and V is TRBV5-1; D unresolved. The CDR3 loop spans 16 amino acids. V was pared by 0 bases and J by 6 bases, with 16 bases between. Per the germline V gene, CDR1 is SGHRS and CDR2 is YFSETQ. The CDR3 loop reads CASSLAVGLYSNEQFF. The CDR3 coding sequence is TGCGCCAGCAGCTTGGCCGTCGGGTTGTATTCCAATGAGCAGTTCTTC.

J is TRBJ2-7 and V is TRBV7-8; D is perhaps TRBD1 (5 bases). This CDR3 region has 13 residues. Deletions cut 3 bases from V and 5 bases from J, with 11 bases between. Germline loops: CDR1 SGHVS, CDR2 FQNEAQ. The CDR3 DNA reads TGTGCCAGCAGCTTGCAGGGTCCCCACGAGCAGTACTTC. Encoded protein: CASSLQGPHEQYF.

This chain uses TRBV7-6 with TRBJ2-7; TRBD2 agrees at 8 bases. This CDR3 is 13 amino acids long. Trimming cost V 5 bases and J 5 bases; bases outside gene matches: 5. Germline V gene data show CDR1 as SGHVS and CDR2 as FNYEAQ. CDR3 amino acids: CASSGLARNEQYF. In DNA form, the CDR3 reads TGTGCCAGCAGCGGACTAGCCCGAAACGAGCAGTACTTC.

The chain is built from TRBV4-1 and TRBJ2-7; perhaps TRBD2 as D (5 bases). The V gene's germline CDR1 is MGHRA and CDR2 YSYEKL. The CDR3 contains 15 residues. V lost 1 base and J 1 base, leaving 11 bases between the germline ends. CDR3 coding DNA: TGCGCCAGCAGCCAAGCTTCCGGACTTTCCTACGAGCAGTACTTC. Translated: CASSQASGLSYEQYF.

This clone has more than one count but fewer than ten. This chain links TRBV29-1 with TRBJ2-1, with D possibly TRBD2 on 5 matching bases. CDR1 SQVTM and CDR2 ANQGSEA come from the germline V gene. V lost 4 bases and J 3 bases, leaving 10 bases between the germline ends. The CDR3 length is 13 residues. The CDR3 here is CSVGGDNYNEQFF. CDR3 DNA: TGCAGCGTTGGGGGAGACAACTACAATGAGCAGTTCTTC.

V is TRBV29-1 and J is TRBJ2-2, with D hard to call. Germline V lookup: CDR1 SQVTM, CDR2 ANQGSEA. V lost 3 bases, J lost 6 bases, and 5 bases lay in between. CDR3 length: 11 residues. The CDR3 nucleotides are TGCAGCGTTGAGTCGGCCGGGGAGCTGTTTTTT. Encoded protein: CSVESAGELFF.

This clone was observed a few times. The rearrangement uses TRBV15 and TRBJ2-5, with 7 nucleotides matching TRBD1. This CDR3 is 16 amino acids long. V shed 3 bases, J shed 3 bases, and the junction held 10 bases outside the gene matches. Germline loops: CDR1 LNHNV, CDR2 YYDKDF (reference sequence). In nucleotides, the CDR3 is TGTGCCACCAGCAGTCTCGGGACAGCCTACAAAGAGACCCAGTACTTC. This gives the protein CATSSLGTAYKETQYF. Full variable domain (missing parts from reference TRBV15 and TRBJ2-5): DAMVIQNPRYQVTQFGKPVTLSCSQTLNHNVMYWYQQKSSQAPKLLFHYYDKDFNNEADTPDNFQSRRPNTSFCFLDIRSPGLGDTAMYLCATSSLGTAYKETQYFGPGTRLLVL.

The rearrangement joins TRBV29-1 to TRBJ2-2, with 8 bases that match TRBD1. With V trimmed by 6 bases and J by 4 bases, 4 bases remained unmatched. CDR1 SQVTM and CDR2 ANQGSEA come from the germline V gene. This CDR3 is built from 13 residues. The CDR3 spells CSVGQVGTGELFF. The CDR3 DNA reads as TGCAGCGTGGGACAGGTCGGCACCGGGGAGCTGTTTTTT.

The rearrangement links TRBV28 to TRBJ2-5, with 10 nucleotides matching TRBD2. Germline CDR1 MDHEN, CDR2 SYDVKM. V was clipped by 5 bases and J by 5 bases; unmatched bases: 11. This CDR3 region has 16 residues. CDR3 region: CASSPLIAGGWETQYF. CDR3 nucleotides: TGTGCCAGCAGTCCCCTGATAGCGGGAGGATGGGAGACCCAGTACTTC.

This chain uses TRBV30 with TRBJ1-4; no definite D call. Trimming removed 3 bases from V and 8 bases from J, with 16 bases in between. This CDR3 spans 14 amino acids. Germline lookup yields CDR1 GTSNPN and CDR2 SVGIG (reference sequence). CDR3 residues: CAWRRRSGREKLFF. The CDR3 DNA reads as TGTGCCTGGAGACGACGGAGCGGTAGGGAAAAACTGTTTTTT.

The chain uses TRBV4-1 and TRBJ2-1; 11 positions agree with TRBD2. CDR3 length: 15 residues. V lost 2 bases to trimming and J lost 8 bases; unmatched junction nucleotides: 5. Germline values: CDR1 MGHRA, CDR2 YSYEKL. CDR3 nucleotide sequence: TGCGCCAGCAGCCAAACCCTAGCGGGAGGAGATGAGCAGTTCTTC. Its translation: CASSQTLAGGDEQFF.

There are a few counts of this clone. The chain couples TRBV29-1 to TRBJ2-1; 9 bases line up with TRBD2. The length of the CDR3 is 12 residues. Per germline, CDR1 SQVTM and CDR2 ANQGSEA. V shed 4 bases, J shed 9 bases, and the junction held 4 bases outside the gene matches. CDR3 DNA sequence: TGCAGCGTTGCGGGACTAGCCCTTGAGCAGTTCTTC. This translates into CSVAGLALEQFF.

The chain links TRBV25-1 to TRBJ2-1, with D tentatively TRBD2 (5 bases). V gave up 8 bases and J gave up 7 bases, with 9 bases separating them. CDR3 length equals 11 residues. Germline assignment: CDR1 MGHDK and CDR2 SYGVNS. The CDR3 DNA sequence: TGTGCCAGCGGGCCGGGAAATGAGCAGTTCTTC. Its protein product is CASGPGNEQFF.

This chain uses TRBV1 with TRBJ2-7. TRBV1 is deemed a pseudogene. The CDR3 is 17 residues long. The DNA of the CDR3 is TGCACCAGCAGCCAAGATAAGGTCGAGGACCAACATTACGAGCAGTACTTC. It specifies CTSSQDKVEDQHYEQYF.

V gene TRBV25-1 combines with J gene TRBJ2-2; 10 bases align to TRBD1. Germline CDR1 reads MGHDK; CDR2 reads SYGVNS. The CDR3 consists of 16 residues. V lost 8 bases, J lost 6 bases, and 12 bases stayed unmatched. The CDR3 loop reads CASSTGGSAYPGELFF. The CDR3 nucleotides are TGTGCCAGCTCGACAGGGGGCTCCGCGTACCCCGGGGAGCTGTTTTTT.